This T cell receptor beta chain emerged from a study of blood T cell repertoires in COVID-19. At the level of the study: Both acute and convalescent COVID-19 samples were obtained from the United States, Italy and Spain. From T cells, B-cell-depleted T cells, or PBMCs came the material, which was cDNA or gDNA.

In the original processing: Estimation of nucleated cell counts was performed using reference gene primer amplification. Measured with immunoSEQ multiplex PCR; TCRdb has only the in-frame clones, and not every one. The DNA gave D and trimming, while V, J and clone size come from that table. The table lists 150,000 to 200,000 clones, more than 80% of them singletons. The CDR3 consists of 13 residues. The germline V and J ends were trimmed by 2 bases and 7 bases, with 11 bases remaining between them. Germline values: CDR1 SGHTA, CDR2 FQGNSA. The receptor's source is a woman aged 55-70 years with acute or convalescent COVID-19. Material: peripheral blood. The chain couples TRBV7-2 to TRBJ1-1; D remains unclear. The CDR3 DNA sequence: TGTGCCAGCAGCTTACCACCCGCAGGTGAAGCTTTCTTT. Amino acids: CASSLPPAGEAFF.